This is a list of T cell receptor beta chains from one sample in a study of regulatory and conventional T cells in RAG deficiency. Clones were sequenced by immunoSEQ multiplex PCR, and TCRdb holds only the in-frame ones, with some missing. The sample has 29,000 or so clones, nearly 95% seen once. In addition, the sample was reused for a study of regulatory T cells.

The material sequenced was CD25- CD4+ T cells sorted from blood. The receptors were sampled from a human donor in good health. The CDR3 runs from the conserved cysteine through the conserved F or W. D genes are given only for firm matches. Not all rows give a size; the values are once, few, many and, for expanded clones, a class.

v_call: TRBV6-5
clone_size: NA
d_call: TRBD1
j_call: TRBJ2-2
cdr3_aa: CASTVAPGGTGELFF
cdr3_nt: TGTGCCAGCACCGTTGCTCCAGGGGGCACCGGGGAGCTGTTTTTT

v_call: TRBV18
clone_size: NA
d_call: NA
j_call: TRBJ2-2
cdr3_aa: CASSAGTFPGTGELFF
cdr3_nt: TGTGCCAGCTCTGCTGGGACATTCCCCGGCACCGGGGAGCTGTTTTTT

v_call: TRBV11-2
clone_size: NA
d_call: NA
j_call: TRBJ2-7
cdr3_aa: CASSLMPLGAGSTYEQYF
cdr3_nt: TGTGCCAGCAGCTTAATGCCCCTTGGAGCAGGGTCGACCTACGAGCAGTACTTC

v_call: TRBV11-2
clone_size: NA
d_call: NA
j_call: TRBJ2-7
cdr3_aa: CASSGGGTPYEQYF
cdr3_nt: TGTGCCAGCAGCGGTGGAGGGACCCCCTACGAGCAGTACTTC

v_call: TRBV2
clone_size: once
d_call: TRBD2
j_call: TRBJ2-3
cdr3_aa: CASLRYGGAVDTQYF
cdr3_nt: TGTGCCAGCCTTCGTTACGGGGGGGCGGTAGATACGCAGTATTTT

v_call: TRBV7-7
clone_size: NA
d_call: TRBD1
j_call: TRBJ2-2
cdr3_aa: CASSGDRGTGELFF
cdr3_nt: TGTGCCAGCAGCGGGGACAGGGGGACCGGGGAGCTGTTTTTT

v_call: TRBV7-2
clone_size: once
d_call: NA
j_call: TRBJ1-4
cdr3_aa: CASSYYRTTNEKLFF
cdr3_nt: TGTGCCAGCAGCTACTACAGGACAACTAATGAAAAACTGTTTTTT

v_call: TRBV29-1
clone_size: NA
d_call: NA
j_call: TRBJ1-3
cdr3_aa: CSASPTQGRDTIYF
cdr3_nt: TGCAGCGCCTCCCCTACCCAGGGTAGAGACACCATATATTTT

v_call: TRBV5-6
clone_size: NA
d_call: TRBD1
j_call: TRBJ2-5
cdr3_aa: CASSYQGVRETQYF
cdr3_nt: TGTGCCAGCAGCTACCAGGGGGTAAGGGAGACCCAGTACTTC

v_call: TRBV5-1
clone_size: NA
d_call: NA
j_call: TRBJ2-7
cdr3_aa: CASSFGGLDAYEQYF
cdr3_nt: TGCGCCAGCAGCTTTGGTGGACTGGACGCCTACGAGCAGTACTTC

v_call: TRBV14
clone_size: NA
d_call: TRBD1
j_call: TRBJ1-2
cdr3_aa: CASSQFTTGNGYTF
cdr3_nt: TGTGCCAGCAGCCAATTCACGACAGGGAATGGCTACACCTTC

v_call: TRBV9
clone_size: NA
d_call: NA
j_call: TRBJ2-1
cdr3_aa: CASSVVGPVGAANEQFF
cdr3_nt: TGTGCCAGCAGCGTAGTGGGCCCGGTTGGGGCCGCCAATGAGCAGTTCTTC

v_call: TRBV5-6
clone_size: NA
d_call: NA
j_call: TRBJ2-5
cdr3_aa: CASSLARRELRETQYF
cdr3_nt: TGTGCCAGCAGCTTGGCCAGGAGGGAGCTTAGGGAGACCCAGTACTTC

v_call: TRBV7-9
clone_size: NA
d_call: TRBD1
j_call: TRBJ2-5
cdr3_aa: CASSAATGGQETQYF
cdr3_nt: TGTGCCAGCAGCGCCGCAACAGGGGGGCAAGAGACCCAGTACTTC

v_call: TRBV5-1
clone_size: NA
d_call: TRBD1
j_call: TRBJ1-2
cdr3_aa: CASSPDTQGSYTF
cdr3_nt: TGCGCCAGCAGCCCAGATACACAGGGGAGCTACACCTTC

v_call: TRBV5-1
clone_size: NA
d_call: TRBD1
j_call: TRBJ1-1
cdr3_aa: CASSLGGGTGGSRTEAFF
cdr3_nt: TGCGCCAGCAGCTTGGGAGGGGGGACAGGGGGCTCTCGGACTGAAGCTTTCTTT

v_call: TRBV15
clone_size: NA
d_call: NA
j_call: TRBJ1-5
cdr3_aa: CATSRDRVDSNQPQHF
cdr3_nt: TGTGCCACCAGCAGAGATCGAGTTGATAGCAATCAGCCCCAGCATTTT

v_call: TRBV6-5
clone_size: NA
d_call: TRBD1
j_call: TRBJ2-7
cdr3_aa: CASSYGTGRSYEQYF
cdr3_nt: TGTGCCAGCAGTTACGGGACAGGGAGATCCTACGAGCAGTACTTC

v_call: TRBV28
clone_size: NA
d_call: NA
j_call: TRBJ1-5
cdr3_aa: CASSNPDSSNQPQHF
cdr3_nt: TGTGCCAGCAGTAACCCGGACAGTTCCAATCAGCCCCAGCATTTT

v_call: TRBV6-1
clone_size: NA
d_call: TRBD1
j_call: TRBJ1-4
cdr3_aa: CASQDRVNEKLFF
cdr3_nt: TGTGCCAGCCAGGACAGGGTCAATGAAAAACTGTTTTTT

v_call: TRBV6-6
clone_size: NA
d_call: TRBD1
j_call: TRBJ1-1
cdr3_aa: CASSASGGGTEAFF
cdr3_nt: TGTGCCAGCAGTGCCTCAGGGGGAGGTACTGAAGCTTTCTTT

v_call: TRBV5-1
clone_size: few
d_call: NA
j_call: TRBJ2-3
cdr3_aa: CASSLWGPAGDTQYF
cdr3_nt: TGCGCCAGCAGCTTGTGGGGGCCGGCGGGAGATACGCAGTATTTT

v_call: TRBV5-1
clone_size: NA
d_call: NA
j_call: TRBJ2-2
cdr3_aa: CASSLGETDPRNTGELFF
cdr3_nt: TGCGCCAGCAGCTTGGGAGAGACAGACCCCCGGAACACCGGGGAGCTGTTTTTT

v_call: TRBV28
clone_size: NA
d_call: TRBD1
j_call: TRBJ1-1
cdr3_aa: CASSPQGTGRAFF
cdr3_nt: TGTGCCAGCAGCCCTCAAGGGACAGGGAGGGCTTTCTTT

v_call: TRBV7-9
clone_size: NA
d_call: NA
j_call: TRBJ1-2
cdr3_aa: CASSLVTGSNYGYTF
cdr3_nt: TGTGCCAGCAGCTTAGTGACAGGTTCTAACTATGGCTACACCTTC

v_call: TRBV19
clone_size: NA
d_call: NA
j_call: TRBJ1-4
cdr3_aa: CATMTGANEKLFF
cdr3_nt: TGTGCCACCATGACAGGTGCTAATGAAAAACTGTTTTTT

v_call: TRBV7-9
clone_size: NA
d_call: TRBD2
j_call: TRBJ2-3
cdr3_aa: CASSSYSGLPGLDTQYF
cdr3_nt: TGTGCCAGCAGCTCTTATTCGGGACTACCGGGGCTAGATACGCAGTATTTT

v_call: TRBV19
clone_size: NA
d_call: NA
j_call: TRBJ1-3
cdr3_aa: CASSMARRNTIYF
cdr3_nt: TGTGCCAGTAGTATGGCCCGAAGAAACACCATATATTTT

v_call: TRBV2
clone_size: NA
d_call: TRBD2
j_call: TRBJ2-3
cdr3_aa: CASSGQRGRTDTQYF
cdr3_nt: TGTGCCAGCAGTGGTCAGCGGGGACGCACAGATACGCAGTATTTT

v_call: TRBV7-2
clone_size: NA
d_call: TRBD2
j_call: TRBJ2-3
cdr3_aa: CASSFGRGGADTQYF
cdr3_nt: TGTGCCAGCAGCTTCGGTCGCGGGGGGGCAGATACGCAGTATTTT

v_call: TRBV6-5
clone_size: once
d_call: NA
j_call: TRBJ1-2
cdr3_aa: CASSRDIANYGYTF
cdr3_nt: TGTGCCAGCTCCCGGGACATAGCTAACTATGGCTACACCTTC

v_call: TRBV2
clone_size: NA
d_call: TRBD1
j_call: TRBJ1-4
cdr3_aa: CASRDLSVRDRAQLATNEKLFF
cdr3_nt: TGTGCCAGCAGAGACCTCTCGGTGCGGGACAGGGCCCAACTAGCAACTAATGAAAAACTGTTTTTT

v_call: TRBV5-6
clone_size: NA
d_call: TRBD2
j_call: TRBJ2-7
cdr3_aa: CASSSAGGGNEQYF
cdr3_nt: TGTGCCAGCAGCTCAGCGGGGGGAGGGAACGAGCAGTACTTC

v_call: TRBV6-5
clone_size: NA
d_call: NA
j_call: TRBJ1-2
cdr3_aa: CASSYSRVNLGYTF
cdr3_nt: TGTGCCAGCAGTTACTCGCGGGTTAACCTTGGCTACACCTTC

v_call: TRBV11-2
clone_size: NA
d_call: NA
j_call: TRBJ2-1
cdr3_aa: CASSFPGSYNEQFF
cdr3_nt: TGTGCCAGCAGCTTTCCAGGGTCCTACAATGAGCAGTTCTTC

v_call: TRBV28
clone_size: few
d_call: NA
j_call: TRBJ2-7
cdr3_aa: CASSSQPPRYYEQYF
cdr3_nt: TGTGCCAGCAGTTCCCAACCTCCCCGCTACTACGAGCAGTACTTC

v_call: TRBV6-5
clone_size: once
d_call: TRBD2
j_call: TRBJ2-3
cdr3_aa: CASRPGGITDTQYF
cdr3_nt: TGTGCCAGCAGGCCGGGGGGGATCACAGATACGCAGTATTTT

v_call: TRBV7-8
clone_size: NA
d_call: TRBD2
j_call: TRBJ2-5
cdr3_aa: CASSPPGRVAQETQYF
cdr3_nt: TGTGCCAGCAGCCCCCCGGGGAGGGTGGCCCAAGAGACCCAGTACTTC

v_call: TRBV6-5
clone_size: NA
d_call: NA
j_call: TRBJ2-5
cdr3_aa: CASSREGETQYF
cdr3_nt: TGTGCCAGCAGTCGAGAGGGCGAGACCCAGTACTTC

v_call: TRBV5-1
clone_size: NA
d_call: NA
j_call: TRBJ1-3
cdr3_aa: CVSSLAGTSSGNTIYF
cdr3_nt: TGCGTCAGCAGCTTGGCAGGAACGTCCTCTGGAAACACCATATATTTT

v_call: TRBV5-5
clone_size: NA
d_call: NA
j_call: TRBJ1-6
cdr3_aa: CASSRGPGADSPLHF
cdr3_nt: TGTGCCAGCAGCCGGGGCCCAGGGGCCGATTCACCCCTCCACTTT

v_call: TRBV7-8
clone_size: NA
d_call: NA
j_call: TRBJ1-1
cdr3_aa: CASSFVGGVTEAFF
cdr3_nt: TGTGCCAGCAGCTTCGTGGGGGGGGTCACTGAAGCTTTCTTT

v_call: TRBV10-3
clone_size: NA
d_call: TRBD1
j_call: TRBJ2-7
cdr3_aa: CAIRGDSSYEQYF
cdr3_nt: TGTGCCATCAGGGGGGACAGCTCCTACGAGCAGTACTTC

v_call: TRBV6-1
clone_size: NA
d_call: NA
j_call: TRBJ1-5
cdr3_aa: CATSRTGLSNQPQHF
cdr3_nt: TGTGCCACCAGTAGAACAGGGTTGAGCAATCAGCCCCAGCATTTT

v_call: TRBV5-5
clone_size: NA
d_call: NA
j_call: TRBJ1-1
cdr3_aa: CASSWGGTEAFF
cdr3_nt: TGTGCCAGCAGTTGGGGGGGAACTGAAGCTTTCTTT

v_call: TRBV6-1
clone_size: NA
d_call: TRBD1
j_call: TRBJ1-2
cdr3_aa: CASSEVANRGAPRDYGYTF
cdr3_nt: TGTGCCAGCAGTGAAGTAGCAAACAGGGGCGCTCCTAGGGACTATGGCTACACCTTC

v_call: TRBV5-8
clone_size: NA
d_call: TRBD1
j_call: TRBJ1-4
cdr3_aa: CASSLGQGNEKLFF
cdr3_nt: TGTGCCAGCAGCTTGGGACAGGGGAATGAAAAACTGTTTTTT

v_call: TRBV6-6
clone_size: NA
d_call: NA
j_call: TRBJ2-7
cdr3_aa: CASSADRYHEQYF
cdr3_nt: TGTGCCAGCAGTGCCGACAGGTACCACGAGCAGTACTTC

v_call: TRBV5-4
clone_size: NA
d_call: NA
j_call: TRBJ1-6
cdr3_aa: CASSLRLTNSPLHF
cdr3_nt: TGTGCCAGCAGCTTAAGACTGACTAATTCACCCCTCCACTTT